The entry below describes one T cell receptor (beta chain). This record comes from a study of cytomegalovirus exposure and HLA in healthy donors. A multiplex PCR was run with 60 Vbeta primers and 13 Jbeta primers. Using immunoSEQ multiplex PCR, the repertoire was profiled, and TCRdb retains in-frame clones only, with some absent. The data contain under 200,000 clones, around 88% of them singletons. The J segment lost 5 bases and the V segment lost 2 bases, leaving 5 bases of the junction unmatched. Per germline, CDR1 SGHNT and CDR2 YYREEE (reference sequence). The CDR3 length is 15 residues. This chain links TRBV5-4 with TRBJ2-5; the match to TRBD2 covers 11 bases. This TCR derives from a man in his forties in good health and CMV-seropositive. The sample was PBMCs. The CDR3 region has the DNA TGTGCCAGCAGCTTAGAACTAGCGGGAGTGGAGACCCAGTACTTC. Its protein is CASSLELAGVETQYF.